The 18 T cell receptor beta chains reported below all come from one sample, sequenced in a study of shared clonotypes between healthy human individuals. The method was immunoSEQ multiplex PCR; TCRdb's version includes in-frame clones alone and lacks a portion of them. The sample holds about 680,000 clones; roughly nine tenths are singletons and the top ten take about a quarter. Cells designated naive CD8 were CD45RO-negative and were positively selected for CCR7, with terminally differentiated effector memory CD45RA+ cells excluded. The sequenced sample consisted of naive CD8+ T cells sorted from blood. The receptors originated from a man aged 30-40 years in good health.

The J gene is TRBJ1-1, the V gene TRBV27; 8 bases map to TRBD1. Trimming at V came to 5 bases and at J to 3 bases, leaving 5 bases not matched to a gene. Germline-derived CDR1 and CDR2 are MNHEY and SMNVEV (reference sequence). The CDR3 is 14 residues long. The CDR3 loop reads CASSNTGGYTEAFF. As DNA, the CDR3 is TGTGCCAGCAGTAACACAGGGGGGTACACTGAAGCTTTCTTT.

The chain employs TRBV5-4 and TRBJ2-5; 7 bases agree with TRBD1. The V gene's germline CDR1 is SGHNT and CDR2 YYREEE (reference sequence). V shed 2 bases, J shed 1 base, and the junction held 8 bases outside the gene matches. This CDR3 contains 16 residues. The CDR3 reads CASSLGPGQSQETQYF. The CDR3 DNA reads TGTGCCAGCAGCTTAGGACCGGGACAGAGCCAAGAGACCCAGTACTTC.

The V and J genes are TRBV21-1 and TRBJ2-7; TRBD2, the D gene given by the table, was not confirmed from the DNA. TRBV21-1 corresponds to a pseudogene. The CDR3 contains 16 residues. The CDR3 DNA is TGTGCCAGCAACCACCTCCCCGAGCTCCCTCCTGGCGAGCAGTACTTC. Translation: CASNHLPELPPGEQYF.

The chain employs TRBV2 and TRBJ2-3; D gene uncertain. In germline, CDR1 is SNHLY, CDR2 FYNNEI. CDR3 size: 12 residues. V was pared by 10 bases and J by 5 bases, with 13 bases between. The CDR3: CATRRLGDTQYF. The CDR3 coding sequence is TGTGCCACCCGACGGCTGGGAGATACGCAGTATTTT.

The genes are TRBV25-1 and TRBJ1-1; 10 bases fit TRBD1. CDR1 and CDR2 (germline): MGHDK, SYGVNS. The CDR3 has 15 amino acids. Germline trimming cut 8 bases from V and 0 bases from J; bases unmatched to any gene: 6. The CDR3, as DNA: TGTGCCAGCCGTCGGACAGGGGGAATGAACACTGAAGCTTTCTTT. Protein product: CASRRTGGMNTEAFF.

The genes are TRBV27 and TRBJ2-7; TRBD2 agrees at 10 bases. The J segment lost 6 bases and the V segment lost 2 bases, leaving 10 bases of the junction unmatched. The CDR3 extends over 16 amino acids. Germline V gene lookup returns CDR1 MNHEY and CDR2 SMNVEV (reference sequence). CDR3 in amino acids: CASSLVAGGLATEQYF. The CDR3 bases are TGTGCCAGCAGTTTAGTAGCGGGAGGACTAGCTACCGAGCAGTACTTC.

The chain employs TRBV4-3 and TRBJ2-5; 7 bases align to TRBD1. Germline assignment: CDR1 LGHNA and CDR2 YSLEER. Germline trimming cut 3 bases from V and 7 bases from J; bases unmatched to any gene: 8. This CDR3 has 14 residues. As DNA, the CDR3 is TGCGCCAGCAGCCAGGACAGGACCATTGGGACCCAGTACTTC. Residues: CASSQDRTIGTQYF.

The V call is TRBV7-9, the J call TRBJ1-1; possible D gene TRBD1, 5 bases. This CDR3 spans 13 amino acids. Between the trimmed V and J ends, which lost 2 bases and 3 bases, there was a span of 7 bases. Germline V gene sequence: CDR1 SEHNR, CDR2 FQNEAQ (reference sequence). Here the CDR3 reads CASSLPGYTEAFF. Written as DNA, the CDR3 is TGTGCCAGCAGCTTACCAGGGTACACTGAAGCTTTCTTT.

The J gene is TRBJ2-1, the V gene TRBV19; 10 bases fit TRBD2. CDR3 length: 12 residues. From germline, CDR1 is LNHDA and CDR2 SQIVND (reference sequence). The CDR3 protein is CAASGSINEQFF. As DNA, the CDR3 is TGTGCAGCTAGCGGGAGTATCAATGAGCAGTTCTTC.

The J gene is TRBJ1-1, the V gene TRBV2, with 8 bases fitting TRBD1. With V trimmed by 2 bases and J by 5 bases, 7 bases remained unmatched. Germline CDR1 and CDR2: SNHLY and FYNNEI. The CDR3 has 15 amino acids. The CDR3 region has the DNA TGTGCCAGCAGTGAATGGGGGGACAGGCGGACTGAAGCTTTCTTT. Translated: CASSEWGDRRTEAFF.

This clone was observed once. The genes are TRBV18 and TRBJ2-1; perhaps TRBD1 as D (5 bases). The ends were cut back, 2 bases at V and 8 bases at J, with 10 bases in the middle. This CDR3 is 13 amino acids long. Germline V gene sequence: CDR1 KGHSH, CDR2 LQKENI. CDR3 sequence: CASSPVWGDEQFF. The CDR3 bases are TGTGCCAGCTCACCAGTCTGGGGCGATGAGCAGTTCTTC.

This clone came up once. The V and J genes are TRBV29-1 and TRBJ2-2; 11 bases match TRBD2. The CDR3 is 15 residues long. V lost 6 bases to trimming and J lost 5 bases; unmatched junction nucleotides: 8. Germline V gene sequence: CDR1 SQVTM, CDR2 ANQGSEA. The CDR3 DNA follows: TGCAGCGTCCTACTAGCGGGAGAAGGGACCGGGGAGCTGTTTTTT. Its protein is CSVLLAGEGTGELFF.

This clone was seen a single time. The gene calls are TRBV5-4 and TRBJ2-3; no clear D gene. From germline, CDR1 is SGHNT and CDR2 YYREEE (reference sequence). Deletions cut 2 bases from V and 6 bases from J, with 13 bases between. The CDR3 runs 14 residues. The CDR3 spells CASSFPWDVDTQYF. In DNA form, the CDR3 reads TGTGCCAGCAGCTTTCCCTGGGATGTGGATACGCAGTATTTT.

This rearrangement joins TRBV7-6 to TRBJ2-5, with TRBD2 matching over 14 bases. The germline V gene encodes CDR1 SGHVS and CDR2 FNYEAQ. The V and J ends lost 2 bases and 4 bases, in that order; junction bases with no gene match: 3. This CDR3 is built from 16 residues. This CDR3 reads CASSLLGLAGGETQYF. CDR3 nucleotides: TGTGCCAGCAGCTTATTAGGACTAGCGGGAGGAGAGACCCAGTACTTC.

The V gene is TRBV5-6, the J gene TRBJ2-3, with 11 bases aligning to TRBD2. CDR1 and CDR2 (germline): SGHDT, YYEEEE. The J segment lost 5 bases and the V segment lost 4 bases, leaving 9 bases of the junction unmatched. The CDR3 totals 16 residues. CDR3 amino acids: CASSTETSGNLDTQYF. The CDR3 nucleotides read TGTGCCAGCAGCACGGAGACTAGCGGGAACCTAGATACGCAGTATTTT. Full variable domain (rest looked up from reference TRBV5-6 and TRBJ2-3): DAGVTQSPTHLIKTRGQQVTLRCSPKSGHDTVSWYQQALGQGPQFIFQYYEEEERQRGNFPDRFSGHQFPNYSSELNVNALLLGDSALYLCASSTETSGNLDTQYFGPGTRLTVL.

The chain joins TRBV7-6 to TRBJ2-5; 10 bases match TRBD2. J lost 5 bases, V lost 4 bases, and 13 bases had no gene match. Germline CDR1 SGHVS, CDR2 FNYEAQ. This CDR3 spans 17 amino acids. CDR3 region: CASSSSLAGVRWETQYF. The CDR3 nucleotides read TGTGCCAGCAGCTCCTCCCTAGCGGGAGTACGGTGGGAGACCCAGTACTTC.

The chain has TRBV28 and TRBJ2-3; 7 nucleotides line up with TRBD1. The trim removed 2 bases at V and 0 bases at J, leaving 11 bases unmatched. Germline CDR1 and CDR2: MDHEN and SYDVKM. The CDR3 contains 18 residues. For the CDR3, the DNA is TGTGCCAGCAGTTTACGGGTCGGGGACAGCCCTAGCACAGATACGCAGTATTTT. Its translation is CASSLRVGDSPSTDTQYF.

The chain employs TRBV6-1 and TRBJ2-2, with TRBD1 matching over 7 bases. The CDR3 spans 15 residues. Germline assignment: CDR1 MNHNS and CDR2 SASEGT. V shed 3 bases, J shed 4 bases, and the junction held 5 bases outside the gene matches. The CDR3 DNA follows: TGTGCCAGCAGTGAGAGCTCAGGGGGCACCGGGGAGCTGTTTTTT. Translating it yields CASSESSGGTGELFF.